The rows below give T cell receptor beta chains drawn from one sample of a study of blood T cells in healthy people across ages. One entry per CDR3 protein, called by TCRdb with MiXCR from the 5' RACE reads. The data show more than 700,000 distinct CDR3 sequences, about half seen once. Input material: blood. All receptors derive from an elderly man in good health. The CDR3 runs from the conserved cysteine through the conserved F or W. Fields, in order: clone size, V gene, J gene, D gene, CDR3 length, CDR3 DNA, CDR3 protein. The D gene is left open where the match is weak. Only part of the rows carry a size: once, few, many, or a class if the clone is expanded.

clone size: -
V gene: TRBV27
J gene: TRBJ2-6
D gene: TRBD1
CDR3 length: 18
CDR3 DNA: TGTGCCAGCAGTCCCCGGACAGGGAGTCGGGCTGGGGCCAACGTCCTGACTTTC
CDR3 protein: CASSPRTGSRAGANVLTF

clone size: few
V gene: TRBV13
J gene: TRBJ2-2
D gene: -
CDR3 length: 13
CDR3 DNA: TGTGCCAGCAGCTGGGGTGGCACCGGGGAGCTGTTTTTT
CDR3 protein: CASSWGGTGELFF

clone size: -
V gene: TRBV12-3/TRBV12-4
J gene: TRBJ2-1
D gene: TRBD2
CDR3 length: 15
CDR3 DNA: TGTGCCAGCAGTTGGGGGGGAGGAGTGGCAAATGAGCAGTTCTTC
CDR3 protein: CASSWGGGVANEQFF

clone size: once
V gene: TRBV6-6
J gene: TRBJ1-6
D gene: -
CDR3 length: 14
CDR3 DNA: TGTGCCAGCAGTTACGGGGGTGGAAATTCACCCCTCCACTTT
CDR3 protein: CASSYGGGNSPLHF

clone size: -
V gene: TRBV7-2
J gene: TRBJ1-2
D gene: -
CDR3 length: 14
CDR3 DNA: TGTGCCAGCAGCTTAAGCGTGCAGGAGGGAGGCTACACCTTC
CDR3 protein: CASSLSVQEGGYTF

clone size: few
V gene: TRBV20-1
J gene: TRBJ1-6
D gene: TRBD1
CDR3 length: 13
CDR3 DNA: TGCAGTGCCCCGACAGGGGGCTCTTCACCCCTCCACTTT
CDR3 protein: CSAPTGGSSPLHF

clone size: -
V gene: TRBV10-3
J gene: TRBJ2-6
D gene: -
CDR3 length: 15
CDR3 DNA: TGTGCCATCAGTTACAGAAACTCTGGGGCCAACGTCCTGACTTTC
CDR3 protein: CAISYRNSGANVLTF

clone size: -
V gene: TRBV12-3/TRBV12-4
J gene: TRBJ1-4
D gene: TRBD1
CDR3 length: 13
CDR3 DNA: TGTGCCAGCAGTAAAAACAGGGGTGAAAAACTGTTTTTT
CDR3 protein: CASSKNRGEKLFF

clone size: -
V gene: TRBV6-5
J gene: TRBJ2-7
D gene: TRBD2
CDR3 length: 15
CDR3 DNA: TGTGCCAGCAGAGTAGGGACTAGCGGGAGGTACGAGCAGTACTTC
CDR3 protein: CASRVGTSGRYEQYF

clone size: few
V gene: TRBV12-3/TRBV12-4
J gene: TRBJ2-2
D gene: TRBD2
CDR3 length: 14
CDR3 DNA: TGTGCCAGCAGTTCGGGACTAGCCGCCGGGGAGCTGTTTTTT
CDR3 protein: CASSSGLAAGELFF

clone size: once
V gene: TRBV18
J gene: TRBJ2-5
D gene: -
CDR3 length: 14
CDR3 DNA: TGTGCCAGCTCACCATCGGGACTGGAAGAGACCCAGTACTTC
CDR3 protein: CASSPSGLEETQYF

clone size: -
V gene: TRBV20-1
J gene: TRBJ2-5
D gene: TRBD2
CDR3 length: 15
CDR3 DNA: TGCAGTGCTGGGACCGGGACTAGCCTCCAAGAGACCCAGTACTTC
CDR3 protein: CSAGTGTSLQETQYF

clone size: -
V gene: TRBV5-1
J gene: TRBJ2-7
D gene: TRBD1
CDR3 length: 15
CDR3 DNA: TGCGCCAGCAGCTACAGAACCGGACAGGGGACCGAGCAGTACTTC
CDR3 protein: CASSYRTGQGTEQYF

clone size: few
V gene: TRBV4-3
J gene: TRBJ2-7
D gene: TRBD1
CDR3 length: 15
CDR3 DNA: TGCGCCAGCAGCCAAGAGACAGGGGCCTCCTACGAGCAGTACTTC
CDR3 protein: CASSQETGASYEQYF

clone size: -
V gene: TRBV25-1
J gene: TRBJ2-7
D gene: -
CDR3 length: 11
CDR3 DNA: TGTGCCAGCAGACTAGGCCCCGAGCAGTACTTC
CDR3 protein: CASRLGPEQYF

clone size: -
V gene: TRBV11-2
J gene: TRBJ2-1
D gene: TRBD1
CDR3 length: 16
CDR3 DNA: TGTGCCAGCAGCTCGTTCCGGGACAGGGGTCTCGATGAGCAGTTCTTC
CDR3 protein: CASSSFRDRGLDEQFF

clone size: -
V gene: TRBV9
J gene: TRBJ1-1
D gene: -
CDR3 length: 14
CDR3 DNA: TGTGCCAGCAGCGCCCTAGAAGCGAACACTGAAGCTTTCTTT
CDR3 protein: CASSALEANTEAFF

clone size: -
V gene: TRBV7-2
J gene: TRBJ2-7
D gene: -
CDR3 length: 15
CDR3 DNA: TGTGCCAGCAGCTTCCTAGCGTTCTCCTACAATGAGCAGTACTTC
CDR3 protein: CASSFLAFSYNEQYF

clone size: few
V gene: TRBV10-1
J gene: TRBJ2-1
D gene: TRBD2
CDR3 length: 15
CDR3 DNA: TGCGCCAGCAACCTAGCGGTGAGCTCCTACAATGAGCAGTTCTTC
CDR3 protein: CASNLAVSSYNEQFF

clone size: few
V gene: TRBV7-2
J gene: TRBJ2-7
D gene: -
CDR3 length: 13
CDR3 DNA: TGTGCCAGCAATCAAGGTCCGATCTACGAGCAGTACTTC
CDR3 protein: CASNQGPIYEQYF

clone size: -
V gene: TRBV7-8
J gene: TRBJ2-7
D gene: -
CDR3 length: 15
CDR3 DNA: TGTGCCAGCAGCTTCAGAGCGGAGAGCTCCTACGAGCAGTACTTC
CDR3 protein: CASSFRAESSYEQYF

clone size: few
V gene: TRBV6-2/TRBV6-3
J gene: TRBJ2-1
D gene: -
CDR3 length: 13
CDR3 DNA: TGTGCCAGCAGTTCGGACTTGCTCAATGAGCAGTTCTTC
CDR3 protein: CASSSDLLNEQFF

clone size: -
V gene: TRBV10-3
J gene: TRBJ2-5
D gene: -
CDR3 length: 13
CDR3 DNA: TGTGCCATCAGTGCCATTACCTGGGAGACCCAGTACTTC
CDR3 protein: CAISAITWETQYF

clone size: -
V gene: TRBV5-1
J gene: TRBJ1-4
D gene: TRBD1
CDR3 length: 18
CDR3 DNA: TGCGCCAGCAGCCTCTGGACAGGGGACGGAGCAACTAATGAAAAACTGTTTTTT
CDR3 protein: CASSLWTGDGATNEKLFF

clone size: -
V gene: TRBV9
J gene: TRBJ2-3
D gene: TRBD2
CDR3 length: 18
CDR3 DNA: TGTGCCAGCAGCGTAGGTCTAGCGGGAGGGGCACAAACAGATACGCAGTATTTT
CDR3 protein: CASSVGLAGGAQTDTQYF

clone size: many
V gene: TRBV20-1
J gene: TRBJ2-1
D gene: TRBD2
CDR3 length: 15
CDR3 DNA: TGCAGTGCGCCCGCGGTAGCGGGGGGGTACAGTGAGCAGTTCTTC
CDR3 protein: CSAPAVAGGYSEQFF

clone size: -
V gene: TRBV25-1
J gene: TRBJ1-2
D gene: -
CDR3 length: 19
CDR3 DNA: TGTGCCAGCAGTGAATTTTATGCTGTAAATAGGGGGGCGCCCCATGGCTACACCTTC
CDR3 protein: CASSEFYAVNRGAPHGYTF

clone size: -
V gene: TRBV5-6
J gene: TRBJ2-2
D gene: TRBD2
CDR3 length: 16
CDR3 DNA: TGTGCCAGCAGCTCGGGACTAGCGACGAACACCGGGGAGCTGTTTTTT
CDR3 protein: CASSSGLATNTGELFF

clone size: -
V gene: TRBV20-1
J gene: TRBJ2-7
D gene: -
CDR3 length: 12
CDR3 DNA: TGCAGTGGTGGGGCTAATAACGCCGAGCAGTACTTC
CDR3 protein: CSGGANNAEQYF

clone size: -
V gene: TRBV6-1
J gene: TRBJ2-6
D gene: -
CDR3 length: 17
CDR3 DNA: TGTGCCAGCACTCCCACTCAGAGGAGCTCTGGGGCCAACGTCCTGACTTTC
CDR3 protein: CASTPTQRSSGANVLTF

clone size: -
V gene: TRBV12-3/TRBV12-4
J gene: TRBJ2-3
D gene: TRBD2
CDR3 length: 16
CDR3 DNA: TGTGCCAGCAGTCAGGAGACTAGCGCAATCACAGATACGCAGTATTTT
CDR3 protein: CASSQETSAITDTQYF

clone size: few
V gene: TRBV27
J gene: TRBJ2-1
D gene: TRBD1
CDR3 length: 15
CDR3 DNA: TGTGCCAGCACCCCCCGGACAGGGGGGAAGAATGAGCAGTTCTTC
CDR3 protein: CASTPRTGGKNEQFF

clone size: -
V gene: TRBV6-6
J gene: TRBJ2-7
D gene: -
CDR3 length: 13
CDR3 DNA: TGTGCCAGCAGTTACAATGGCGAGGGTGAGCAGTACTTC
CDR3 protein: CASSYNGEGEQYF